This TCR beta chain was profiled in a study of glioma-infiltrating T cells. The ends lost 0 bases at V and 10 bases at J; junction bases unmatched: 19. The CDR3 is made up of 19 amino acids. Germline V gene lookup returns CDR1 LGHDT and CDR2 YNNKEL (reference sequence). As regards this clonotype: The antigen is not known. One base away lies a much larger clone, so this may be a sequencing read error.

Amplification of TCR alpha and beta CDR3 regions from RNA used iRepertoire nested multiplex PCR. Input was roughly 85-400 ng of tissue mRNA or PBMC total RNA. TCRdb reprocessed the multiplex PCR reads via MiXCR and lists one record per CDR3 protein. The repertoire consists of some 100,000 distinct CDR3 sequences, with approximately 26% occurring once and the leading ten covering 35%. Study-level findings and limits: Tissue and blood shared very few CDR3 sequences. Tissue-blood divergence was below expectation in non-neoplastic patients, above in gliomas.

This receptor was taken from a human donor with low-grade glioma or glioblastoma, undergoing nonglioma brain surgery, or in good health (not recorded which). The V call is TRBV3-1, the J call TRBJ2-1; TRBD2 aligns across 9 bases. Sequencing input: glioma tissue, nonneoplastic brain tissue, or PBMCs (not recorded which). The CDR3 spells CASSQDVMTSGRMGYEQFF. CDR3 nucleotide sequence: TGTGCCAGCAGCCAAGACGTAATGACTAGCGGACGAATGGGTTACGAGCAGTTCTTC.